This T cell receptor (beta chain) is from a study of blood T cell repertoires in COVID-19. Study in general: Sources were T cells, B-cell-depleted T cells, or PBMCs; the material itself was cDNA or gDNA.

Germline CDR1 is MNHNY and CDR2 is SVGAGI (reference sequence). V trimming: 5 bases; J trimming: 2 bases; junction bases outside the gene matches: 18. CDR3 length: 19 amino acids. Per the original data handling: Estimation of nucleated cell counts relied on the amplification of reference gene primers. The table came from immunoSEQ multiplex PCR; TCRdb's copy has only in-frame clones and leaves some out. That table gives V, J and clone size, and the DNA gave D and trimming. The sample contains under 250,000 clones, around 86% of which appear only once. This chain links TRBV6-6 with TRBJ2-3; 8 positions match TRBD2. Sequences were obtained from peripheral blood. The receptor was derived from a man younger than 45 who had recovered from COVID-19. The CDR3 DNA is TGTGCCAGCAGTCCCCTTCCACCGGGGGGGCCCCGACTCACAGATACGCAGTATTTT. It translates to CASSPLPPGGPRLTDTQYF.